These T cell receptor beta chains were read from a single sample in a study of blood T cells in healthy people across ages. TCRdb re-analysed the 5' RACE reads in MiXCR, keeping a single row per CDR3 protein. This table holds approximately 670,000 distinct CDR3 sequences, less than 45% found once. The material sequenced was blood. The receptor source for this set is a man at least 80 years old in good health. Both conserved end residues are part of each CDR3. Fields, in order: D gene, J gene, V gene, clone size, CDR3 protein, CDR3 DNA. The D gene is left open where the match is weak. Not all rows give a size; the values are once, few, many and, for expanded clones, a class.

d_gene: -
j_gene: TRBJ1-2
v_gene: TRBV3-1
abundance: -
CDR3aa: CASSQGPPYGYTF
CDR3nt: TGTGCCAGCAGCCAAGGGCCCCCCTATGGCTACACCTTC

d_gene: TRBD2
j_gene: TRBJ2-5
v_gene: TRBV28
abundance: -
CDR3aa: CASSFLAGGQETQYF
CDR3nt: TGTGCCAGCAGTTTTCTAGCGGGAGGGCAAGAGACCCAGTACTTC

d_gene: -
j_gene: TRBJ2-7
v_gene: TRBV7-9
abundance: few
CDR3aa: CASSFSGVLDEQYF
CDR3nt: TGTGCCAGCAGCTTCTCAGGGGTTCTAGACGAGCAGTACTTC

d_gene: TRBD2
j_gene: TRBJ2-1
v_gene: TRBV20-1
abundance: -
CDR3aa: CSARGAGGRDNEQFF
CDR3nt: TGCAGTGCTAGAGGGGCGGGGGGGCGTGACAATGAGCAGTTCTTC

d_gene: TRBD2
j_gene: TRBJ2-5
v_gene: TRBV7-2
abundance: -
CDR3aa: CASTDRGGREETQYF
CDR3nt: TGTGCCAGCACCGACCGGGGGGGCCGAGAAGAGACCCAGTACTTC

d_gene: -
j_gene: TRBJ2-3
v_gene: TRBV11-2
abundance: -
CDR3aa: CASSLTEWGSDTQYF
CDR3nt: TGTGCCAGCAGCTTAACTGAATGGGGCTCAGATACGCAGTATTTT

d_gene: -
j_gene: TRBJ2-3
v_gene: TRBV10-1
abundance: few
CDR3aa: CASRKAGEADTQYF
CDR3nt: TGCGCCAGCAGGAAAGCAGGGGAGGCAGATACGCAGTATTTT

d_gene: -
j_gene: TRBJ2-1
v_gene: TRBV20-1
abundance: -
CDR3aa: CSARADRSYNEQFF
CDR3nt: TGCAGTGCTAGGGCGGATCGGTCCTACAATGAGCAGTTCTTC

d_gene: -
j_gene: TRBJ2-7
v_gene: TRBV2
abundance: many
CDR3aa: CASRGASINEQYF
CDR3nt: TGTGCCAGCAGGGGGGCTAGTATCAACGAGCAGTACTTC

d_gene: TRBD1
j_gene: TRBJ1-1
v_gene: TRBV18
abundance: -
CDR3aa: CASSYRGSTEAFF
CDR3nt: TGTGCCAGCTCGTACAGGGGTAGCACTGAAGCTTTCTTT

d_gene: TRBD1
j_gene: TRBJ2-3
v_gene: TRBV29-1
abundance: -
CDR3aa: CSASQGASLRAQYF
CDR3nt: TGCAGCGCCTCACAGGGGGCTTCACTACGAGCGCAGTATTTT

d_gene: TRBD2
j_gene: TRBJ2-3
v_gene: TRBV5-1
abundance: many
CDR3aa: CASSFAGGTDTQYF
CDR3nt: TGTGCCAGCAGTTTCGCGGGGGGCACAGATACGCAGTATTTT

d_gene: -
j_gene: TRBJ2-2
v_gene: TRBV29-1
abundance: -
CDR3aa: CSGVEGAGELFF
CDR3nt: TGCAGCGGAGTGGAGGGGGCCGGGGAGCTGTTTTTT

d_gene: -
j_gene: TRBJ2-1
v_gene: TRBV9
abundance: -
CDR3aa: CASSVQTPSSNEQFF
CDR3nt: TGTGCCAGCAGCGTACAGACCCCCTCCTCCAATGAGCAGTTCTTC

d_gene: TRBD1
j_gene: TRBJ2-3
v_gene: TRBV6-6
abundance: few
CDR3aa: CASSKSTLTGGTDTQYF
CDR3nt: TGTGCCAGCAGCAAGTCGACGCTGACAGGGGGCACAGATACGCAGTATTTT

d_gene: TRBD2
j_gene: TRBJ2-1
v_gene: TRBV7-2
abundance: many
CDR3aa: CASSLEGTSGRFYNEQFF
CDR3nt: TGTGCCAGCAGCTTAGAGGGGACTAGCGGGAGGTTTTACAATGAGCAGTTCTTC

d_gene: -
j_gene: TRBJ1-2
v_gene: TRBV29-1
abundance: -
CDR3aa: CSVAVNANYGYTF
CDR3nt: TGCAGCGTTGCGGTCAATGCTAACTATGGCTACACCTTC

d_gene: -
j_gene: TRBJ2-1
v_gene: TRBV4-2
abundance: -
CDR3aa: CASSLNDPNNEQFF
CDR3nt: TGTGCCAGCAGCCTCAACGATCCGAACAATGAGCAGTTCTTC

d_gene: TRBD2
j_gene: TRBJ2-7
v_gene: TRBV7-2
abundance: -
CDR3aa: CASSLVGWASGSSPYEQYF
CDR3nt: TGTGCCAGCAGCTTAGTTGGTTGGGCTAGCGGGTCTTCCCCCTACGAGCAGTACTTC

d_gene: TRBD2
j_gene: TRBJ2-5
v_gene: TRBV7-2
abundance: many
CDR3aa: CASSPNPGGNQETQYF
CDR3nt: TGTGCCAGCAGCCCCAATCCGGGGGGGAACCAAGAGACCCAGTACTTC

d_gene: TRBD2
j_gene: TRBJ2-7
v_gene: TRBV7-7
abundance: -
CDR3aa: CASSSGRGDTYEQYF
CDR3nt: TGTGCCAGCAGTTCCGGGCGGGGGGACACCTACGAGCAGTACTTC

d_gene: TRBD2
j_gene: TRBJ2-3
v_gene: TRBV9
abundance: -
CDR3aa: CASNRAGGLTDTQYF
CDR3nt: TGTGCCAGCAACCGAGCGGGGGGGCTCACAGATACGCAGTATTTT